Below are 30 T cell receptor beta chains sequenced from a single sample in a study of blood T cells in healthy people across ages. A J-beta primer mix and a sample-barcoded 5' primer were used in a second PCR of about 7 to 12 cycles. One entry per CDR3 protein results from TCRdb running MiXCR on the 5' RACE reads. The sample contains approximately 850,000 distinct CDR3 sequences, about 62% of which appear only once. The sequenced sample consisted of blood. All receptors come from a man aged 30 to 39 in good health.

The chain couples TRBV4-2 to TRBJ2-7, with 7 bases identical to TRBD1. The CDR3 loop spans 15 amino acids. V gave up 3 bases and J gave up 0 bases; unmatched junction bases: 5. Per the germline V gene, CDR1 is LGHNA and CDR2 is YNFKEQ. The CDR3: CASSQNDRASYEQYF. In DNA form, the CDR3 reads TGTGCCAGCAGCCAGAACGACAGGGCCTCCTACGAGCAGTACTTC.

This chain links TRBV7-8 with TRBJ2-1; 12 bases align to TRBD2. J gave up 6 bases and V 4 bases, and 19 bases lay outside the gene matches. CDR3 length: 20 amino acids. Per the germline V gene, CDR1 is SGHVS and CDR2 is FQNEAQ. The CDR3 DNA follows: TGTGCCAGCAGCTCTCTCCAGCCGGGGCTAGCGGGGGGGCTCTTCAATGAGCAGTTCTTC. Amino acid sequence: CASSSLQPGLAGGLFNEQFF.

This clonotype came up a few times. The DNA for the CDR3 is TGCAGCGTTGAATACAGGGGCGGGAACGAGCAGTACTTC. It codes for CSVEYRGGNEQYF. The chain couples TRBV29-1 to TRBJ2-4; D may be TRBD1 (7 bases). The J call may be incorrect, as the DNA end agrees better with TRBJ2-7. Germline CDR1 SQVTM, CDR2 ANQGSEA. The CDR3 sequence is 13 residues long.

The table lists this clonotype with many counts. The rearrangement links TRBV10-3 to TRBJ2-6; D is uncertain. Per germline, CDR1 ENHRY and CDR2 SYGVKD. The CDR3 length is 13 residues. V lost 8 bases, J lost 2 bases, and 7 bases lay in between. The CDR3 reads CAIWWAGANVLTF. DNA of the CDR3: TGTGCCATCTGGTGGGCTGGGGCCAACGTCCTGACTTTC.

V gene TRBV29-1 combines with J gene TRBJ1-2; no reliable D call. This CDR3 has 17 residues. Germline CDR1 SQVTM, CDR2 ANQGSEA. Trimming shortened V by 3 bases and J by 0 bases, and 20 bases separated the two germline ends. Here the CDR3 DNA reads TGCAGCGTTGAGGGAGGGTCGGGCAGACATGCTAACTATGGCTACACCTTC. Translated: CSVEGGSGRHANYGYTF.

This chain joins TRBV7-9 and TRBJ2-5, with 7 bases fitting TRBD1. The V and J ends lost 1 base and 6 bases, in that order; junction bases with no gene match: 8. Germline loops: CDR1 SEHNR, CDR2 FQNEAQ (reference sequence). The CDR3 length is 15 residues. The chain's CDR3 is CASSLVEGARQTQYF. As DNA, the CDR3 is TGTGCCAGCAGCTTAGTCGAGGGGGCGCGCCAGACCCAGTACTTC.

The chain recombines TRBV27 with TRBJ2-5; 9 nucleotides line up with TRBD1. The J call is doubtful: the DNA matches TRBJ2-7 better. Germline V gene lookup returns CDR1 MNHEY and CDR2 SMNVEV (reference sequence). This CDR3 contains 13 residues. The CDR3 sequence is CASRRQGGHEQYF. The CDR3 region has the DNA TGTGCCAGCCGCCGACAGGGGGGGCACGAGCAGTACTTC.

This clonotype has just a few counts. This chain links TRBV29-1 with TRBJ2-3, with D tentatively TRBD1 (5 bases). The CDR3 runs to 11 residues. V gave up 6 bases and J gave up 6 bases, with 10 bases separating them. Germline V CDR1 and CDR2: SQVTM, ANQGSEA. The CDR3 region has the DNA TGCAGCGTCCCCAGGGTGGATACGCAGTATTTT. Translation: CSVPRVDTQYF.

V usage is TRBV29-1 and J usage is TRBJ1-2; 7 nucleotides line up with TRBD1. The CDR3 consists of 13 residues. V lost 6 bases and J lost 8; bases outside the gene matches: 12. Germline CDR1 is SQVTM and CDR2 is ANQGSEA. CDR3: CSVGRQGRGGYTF. CDR3 sequence (DNA): TGCAGCGTCGGCCGACAGGGCCGCGGGGGCTACACCTTC.

The chain has TRBV20-1 and TRBJ2-5; D call uncertain. Germline CDR1 DFQATT, CDR2 SNEGSKA (reference sequence). The CDR3 length is 11 residues. The V end was cut by 5 bases, the J end by 5 bases, with 9 bases between. CDR3 sequence (DNA): TGCAGTGCTTACACATGGGAGACCCAGTACTTC. This translates into CSAYTWETQYF.

This chain uses TRBV15 with TRBJ2-1, with D maybe TRBD1 (6 bases). The CDR3 runs to 15 residues. The germline gives CDR1 LNHNV, CDR2 YYDKDF (reference sequence). The V end was cut by 9 bases, the J end by 9 bases, with 24 bases between. CDR3 nucleotides: TGTGCCACTCAGAGGCTAGTAGGGGGTGTGGGTGAGCAGTTCTTC. Translation gives CATQRLVGGVGEQFF.

The chain is built from TRBV7-9 and TRBJ1-2; 9 bases match TRBD1. Germline V gives CDR1 SEHNR, CDR2 FQNEAQ (reference sequence). The CDR3 sequence is 15 residues long. The V segment lost 3 bases and the J segment 4 bases; nucleotides outside the gene matches: 6. The CDR3 spells CASSFEQGAVYGYTF. The CDR3 DNA reads TGTGCCAGCAGCTTTGAACAGGGGGCGGTCTATGGCTACACCTTC.

The chain recombines TRBV13 with TRBJ2-5, with 11 bases identical to TRBD2. There are 16 residues in the CDR3. CDR1 PRHDT and CDR2 FYEKMQ come from the germline V gene (reference sequence). V was clipped by 1 base and J by 3 bases; unmatched bases: 4. As DNA, the CDR3 is TGTGCCAGCAGCTTAGTGCGTAGCGGGGGGGAAGAGACCCAGTACTTC. The encoded protein is CASSLVRSGGEETQYF.

The chain is built from TRBV12-3 or TRBV12-4 and TRBJ1-1, with a possible D match to TRBD1 (6 bases). The CDR3 is made up of 14 amino acids. Trimming stripped 3 bases from V and 4 bases from J, with 12 bases between. The CDR3 region is CASSFQGLGTEAFF. The CDR3 nucleotides read TGTGCCAGCAGTTTCCAGGGGCTAGGCACTGAAGCTTTCTTT.

This clonotype was observed a single time. The rearrangement links TRBV4-1 to TRBJ2-1; TRBD1 matches 7 bases. The CDR3 spans 14 residues. The V and J ends lost 3 bases and 10 bases, in that order; junction bases with no gene match: 9. Germline CDR1 MGHRA, CDR2 YSYEKL. The CDR3 DNA sequence: TGCGCCAGCAGCCACGGACAGGATGACCGAGAGCAGTTCTTC. This translates into CASSHGQDDREQFF.

A word on this clonotype: The limits of the CDR3 on the DNA are not certain, so only TCRdb's listed CDR3 is given. The chain combines TRBV5-6 with TRBJ1-5; the table's D gene call, TRBD1, was not cross checked with the DNA. The germline V gene has CDR1 SGHDT and CDR2 YYEEEE. The length of the CDR3 is 15 amino acids, counting both ends. Here the CDR3 reads CASSWGTGNNQPRHF.

This clonotype was observed a few times. CDR3 DNA: TGCGCCAGCAGCTTTAACGCGGATACCTACGAGCAGTACTTC. It yields the protein CASSFNADTYEQYF. V usage is TRBV5-1 and J usage is TRBJ2-7; D is uncertain. Germline loops: CDR1 SGHRS, CDR2 YFSETQ. The CDR3 extends over 14 amino acids. V was trimmed by 2 bases and J by 2 bases, leaving 11 bases between them.

The chain carries TRBV20-1 and TRBJ2-4; 11 bases agree with TRBD2. The tail of the sequence fits TRBJ2-7 better, so the J call may be wrong. This CDR3 spans 15 amino acids. The germline CDR1 and CDR2 sequences are DFQATT and SNEGSKA (reference sequence). The CDR3 region has the DNA TGCAGAGCCGTTGGGGCGGCTAGCGGGGGGTTCGAGCAGTACTTC. It translates to CRAVGAASGGFEQYF.

This clonotype turned up a few times. The chain employs TRBV5-1 and TRBJ2-6; 7 positions agree with TRBD1. The V segment lost 4 bases and the J segment 3 bases; nucleotides outside the gene matches: 7. Germline V CDR1 and CDR2: SGHRS, YFSETQ. The CDR3 has 16 amino acids. DNA of the CDR3: TGCGCCAGCAGCGAATATGGGACAGATGGGGCCAACGTCCTGACTTTC. Amino acid sequence: CASSEYGTDGANVLTF.

The chain uses TRBV28 and TRBJ2-7; D uncertain. The CDR3 is made up of 14 amino acids. The germline V and J ends were trimmed by 5 bases and 1 base, with 12 bases remaining between them. Per the germline V gene, CDR1 is MDHEN and CDR2 is SYDVKM. CDR3 coding DNA: TGTGCCAGCAGTCCGCGACCTTTTTCCTACGAGCAGTACTTC. Its translation is CASSPRPFSYEQYF.

The chain combines TRBV28 with TRBJ2-7; D gene unclear. Germline values: CDR1 MDHEN, CDR2 SYDVKM. CDR3 size: 14 residues. Trimming stripped 10 bases from V and 3 bases from J, with 19 bases between. The CDR3 region has the DNA TGTGCCACGTCCAGAAGTTCAGTCTACTACGAGCAGTACTTC. Encoded protein: CATSRSSVYYEQYF.

This chain connects TRBV7-9 to TRBJ1-2; D unclear. Deletions cut 1 base from V and 6 bases from J, with 6 bases between. Germline V gene data show CDR1 as SEHNR and CDR2 as FQNEAQ (reference sequence). The CDR3 length is 12 residues. In nucleotides, the CDR3 is TGTGCCAGCAGCTTAGTTGCCGATGGCTACACCTTC. It translates to CASSLVADGYTF.

Points on this clonotype: An end of the junction does not agree with germline; a read error may underlie this. The chain recombines TRBV20-1 with TRBJ2-7; 11 nucleotides align to TRBD2. In germline, CDR1 is DFQATT, CDR2 SNEGSKA (reference sequence). This CDR3 is built from 15 residues. Written as DNA, the CDR3 is TGCAGTGCCAGAGCTCCGACTAGCGGGACAAATGAGCAGTACTTC. Translated, it gives CSARAPTSGTNEQYF.

In this sample, this clonotype turned up many times. CDR3 coding DNA: TGTGCCATCAGGGACTATACCTACGAGCAGTACTTC. This gives the protein CAIRDYTYEQYF. This chain connects TRBV10-3 to TRBJ2-7; possibly TRBD2 for D (6 bases). CDR1 is ENHRY, CDR2 SYGVKD, per germline. The CDR3 sequence is 12 residues long. Deletions cut 6 bases from V and 2 bases from J, with 8 bases between.

V gene TRBV5-5 combines with J gene TRBJ2-3; D gene ambiguous. Germline V gene sequence: CDR1 SGHKS, CDR2 YYEKEE (reference sequence). Deletions cut 4 bases from V and 6 bases from J, with 9 bases between. The CDR3 consists of 12 residues. The CDR3, as DNA: TGTGCCAGCAGCGCAGATGGGGATACGCAGTATTTT. Its translation is CASSADGDTQYF.

There are a few counts of this clonotype. The rearrangement links TRBV29-1 to TRBJ2-2; no firm D call. CDR3 length: 12 amino acids. Germline CDR1 reads SQVTM; CDR2 reads ANQGSEA. V gave up 5 bases and J gave up 1 base, with 5 bases separating them. This CDR3 is CSVRVNTGELFF. In DNA form, the CDR3 reads TGCAGCGTTCGGGTGAACACCGGGGAGCTGTTTTTT.

This rearrangement joins TRBV7-8 to TRBJ2-5; D uncertain. The CDR3 runs to 15 residues. Trimming removed 5 bases at V and 2 bases at J, with 15 bases between. Germline assignment: CDR1 SGHVS and CDR2 FQNEAQ. CDR3 sequence reads: CASSPNLRGQETQYF. For the CDR3, the DNA is TGTGCCAGCAGCCCTAATTTGCGTGGGCAAGAGACCCAGTACTTC.

The genes are TRBV12-3 or TRBV12-4 and TRBJ1-1, with D unclear. The CDR3 loop spans 13 amino acids. V was shortened by 6 bases and J by 6 bases, with 14 bases between the two germline ends. CDR3 sequence (DNA): TGTGCCAGCAGCCAAAAGGCTCACGCTGAAGCTTTCTTT. Its translation: CASSQKAHAEAFF.

The V call is TRBV3-1, the J call TRBJ1-1; D possibly corresponds to TRBD1 (6 bases). Trimming removed 3 bases at V and 7 bases at J, with 15 bases between. Germline-derived CDR1 and CDR2 are LGHDT and YNNKEL (reference sequence). CDR3 length: 14 amino acids. DNA of the CDR3: TGTGCCAGCAGCCAGGATTTCGGACAGAGTGAAGCTTTCTTT. Translating it yields CASSQDFGQSEAFF.

This chain links TRBV20-1 with TRBJ2-1; perhaps D is TRBD1 or TRBD2 (5 bases each). CDR3 length equals 16 residues. Germline CDR1 reads DFQATT; CDR2 reads SNEGSKA (reference sequence). V lost 0 bases and J lost 2, with 14 bases in between. CDR3 coding DNA: TGCAGTGCTAGAGATCAGAGGGGAAATCCCTACAATGAGCAGTTCTTC. Translation: CSARDQRGNPYNEQFF.